These 4 T cell receptor beta chains came from one sample sequenced in a study of blood T cell repertoires in COVID-19 (dated by TCRdb to 2018 to 2020). Libraries were made using the immunoSEQ multiplex PCR assay. The table was pulled from immuneACCESS by TCRdb, which kept in-frame rearrangements only. Such tables lose some clones; where checked, under half of the loss comes from unresolved V genes, and the rest has no known cause. The sample table contains around 370,000 clones; only one count was recorded for 88% of them. The biggest ten clones account for 6% to 8.5% of the sample. The sequenced sample consisted of peripheral blood. These receptors were collected from a woman aged 70-85 years with COVID-19, enrolled during active disease.

V usage is TRBV28 and J usage is TRBJ1-1; 7 nucleotides align to TRBD1. V shed 6 bases, J shed 0 bases, and the junction held 10 bases outside the gene matches. This CDR3 contains 16 residues. CDR1 is MDHEN and CDR2 is SYDVKM in the germline V gene. CDR3 amino acids: CASSSTGRGLNTEAFF. For the CDR3, the DNA is TGTGCCAGCAGCTCGACAGGGAGAGGGCTGAACACTGAAGCTTTCTTT.

In this sample, this clone turned up once. This chain links TRBV30 with TRBJ1-4, with D maybe TRBD1 (5 bases). Germline V gives CDR1 GTSNPN, CDR2 SVGIG (reference sequence). The V end lost 0 bases, the J end lost 6 bases, and 11 bases lay between the germline ends. This CDR3 region has 14 residues. CDR3 bases: TGTGCCTGGAGTGTGAGAGACAGCCATGAAAAACTGTTTTTT. Amino acids: CAWSVRDSHEKLFF. Full variable domain (remainder filled in from reference TRBV30 and TRBJ1-4): SQTIHQWPATLVQPVGSPLSLECTVEGTSNPNLYWYRQAAGRGLQLLFYSVGIGQISSEVPQNLSASRPQDRQFILSSKKLLLSDSGFYLCAWSVRDSHEKLFFGSGTQLSVL.

The V and J genes are TRBV5-1 and TRBJ1-2; possibly TRBD1 for D (5 bases). The CDR3 sequence is 17 residues long. The V end lost 4 bases, the J end lost 0 bases, and 19 bases lay between the germline ends. Germline V lookup: CDR1 SGHRS, CDR2 YFSETQ. The CDR3 spells CASSRGGDSPSNYGYTF. Here the CDR3 DNA reads TGCGCCAGCAGCCGCGGGGGGGATAGTCCTTCTAACTATGGCTACACCTTC.

The rearrangement uses TRBV6-5 and TRBJ2-2; 10 bases line up with TRBD2. The CDR3 has 16 residues. The V segment lost 2 bases and the J segment 6 bases; nucleotides outside the gene matches: 6. The V gene's germline CDR1 is MNHEY and CDR2 SVGAGI. CDR3 nucleotides: TGTGCCAGCAGTTACGGTCCTAGCGGGGGCGCCGGGGAGCTGTTTTTT. This encodes CASSYGPSGGAGELFF.